The 20 T cell receptor beta chains listed next were all sequenced from one sample in a study of molecular identifiers for immune sequencing clone quantification. One entry per CDR3 protein, called by TCRdb with MiXCR from the PCR reads. The sample contains more than 300,000 distinct CDR3 sequences, over 20% of which appear only once. The source material was naive CD8+ T cells from blood, with Jurkat cell RNA spiked in. Subset specified: FACS-sorted CD8+CD4-CCR7+CD45RA+ naive T cells. These receptors were obtained from a human donor in good health. Some libraries in this study had Jurkat cell RNA spiked in.

This clonotype appeared a few times. The chain combines TRBV12-3 or TRBV12-4 with TRBJ2-5; 8 nucleotides agree with TRBD1. The CDR3 totals 19 residues. V was pared by 2 bases and J by 2 bases, with 16 bases of the junction left unmatched. The CDR3 here is CASSLTTGDWLYPQETQYF. As DNA, the CDR3 is TGTGCCAGCAGTTTAACGACAGGGGATTGGTTGTATCCTCAAGAGACCCAGTACTTC.

This clonotype was seen many times. This chain links TRBV5-6 with TRBJ1-1; D unclear. Germline V CDR1 and CDR2: SGHDT, YYEEEE. Trimming removed 6 bases from V and 1 base from J, with 13 bases in between. CDR3 size: 14 residues. Written as DNA, the CDR3 is TGTGCCAGCACTGAAGGATTATGGAACACTGAAGCTTTCTTT. This codes for CASTEGLWNTEAFF.

This clonotype came up many times. V gene TRBV7-2 combines with J gene TRBJ2-1; D not resolved. CDR1 is SGHTA, CDR2 FQGNSA, per germline. The CDR3 runs 14 residues. V dropped 1 base and J dropped 9 bases, with 13 bases sitting between them. This CDR3 is CASSLDGFPGEQFF. Written as DNA, the CDR3 is TGTGCCAGCAGCTTAGATGGGTTTCCAGGTGAGCAGTTCTTC.

Regarding this clonotype: One base away lies a much larger clone, so this may be a sequencing read error. J is TRBJ2-1 and V is TRBV7-9, with D hard to call. This CDR3 spans 15 amino acids. Trimming stripped 4 bases from V and 0 bases from J, with 10 bases between. Germline V gene sequence: CDR1 SEHNR, CDR2 FQNEAQ (reference sequence). As DNA, the CDR3 is TGTGCCAGCAGCTCCCCGGGTAACTCCTACAATGAGCAGTTCTTC. Translation gives CASSSPGNSYNEQFF.

As to this clonotype: A much larger clonotype is one base distant, so this may be a read error. The chain employs TRBV7-9 and TRBJ2-3, with 8 bases lining up with TRBD2. J was trimmed by 4 bases and V by 5 bases; bases with no gene match: 11. The V gene's germline CDR1 is SEHNR and CDR2 FQNEAQ (reference sequence). The CDR3 loop spans 16 amino acids. The CDR3 loop reads CASSPRTSSGADTQYF. The CDR3 coding sequence is TGTGCCAGCAGCCCCAGGACTAGCTCTGGCGCAGATACGCAGTATTTT.

This clonotype was detected many times. This chain connects TRBV25-1 to TRBJ2-7; no definite D call. Germline assignment: CDR1 MGHDK and CDR2 SYGVNS. V was shortened by 4 bases and J by 8 bases, with 6 bases between the two germline ends. CDR3 length: 10 residues. CDR3 in DNA: TGTGCCAGCAGTGGTCCCCAGCAGTACTTC. Its protein product is CASSGPQQYF.

The gene calls are TRBV7-9 and TRBJ1-3; 10 bases match TRBD1. The CDR3 totals 19 residues. Germline V gene lookup returns CDR1 SEHNR and CDR2 FQNEAQ (reference sequence). The trim removed 0 bases at V and 0 bases at J, leaving 8 bases unmatched. CDR3 protein: CASSLAAGTGAYSGNTIYF. In DNA form, the CDR3 reads TGTGCCAGCAGCTTAGCTGCCGGGACAGGGGCCTACTCTGGAAACACCATATATTTT.

This clonotype was seen many times. V gene TRBV3-1 combines with J gene TRBJ2-2; D is unclear. CDR1 is LGHDT, CDR2 YNNKEL, per germline (reference sequence). The length of the CDR3 is 16 residues. Trimming removed 2 bases from V and 0 bases from J, with 10 bases in between. The CDR3 here is CASSQLGSANTGELFF. The CDR3 nucleotides are TGTGCCAGCAGCCAATTAGGGTCAGCGAACACCGGGGAGCTGTTTTTT.

This clonotype was counted many times. Here the CDR3 DNA reads TGTGCCAGCAGTTACGTCGAAGTCTCGGAGGCTTTCTTT. It yields the protein CASSYVEVSEAFF. V and J are TRBV6-2 or TRBV6-3 and TRBJ1-1, with D unclear. CDR1 is MNHEY and CDR2 is SVGEGT in the germline V gene. The V gene lost 2 bases and the J gene lost 11 bases, with 15 bases spanning the gap. This CDR3 is built from 13 residues.

This clonotype was seen repeatedly, ten times or more. The rearrangement joins TRBV19 to TRBJ2-7, with D tentatively TRBD2 (5 bases). V lost 5 bases to trimming and J lost 0 bases, with 8 bases between them. CDR3 size: 13 residues. CDR1 and CDR2 from the germline V gene are LNHDA and SQIVND (reference sequence). The CDR3 here is CASSAGPSYEQYF. The DNA of the CDR3 is TGTGCCAGTAGTGCGGGTCCCTCCTACGAGCAGTACTTC.

This clonotype was detected ten times or more. The chain carries TRBV19 and TRBJ1-4; D remains unclear. The CDR3 runs 13 residues. Germline V CDR1 and CDR2: LNHDA, SQIVND (reference sequence). Trimming removed 1 base at V and 8 bases at J, with 8 bases between. In nucleotides, the CDR3 is TGTGCCAGTAGTATAGGTCTTGCGGAAAAACTGTTTTTT. Amino acid sequence: CASSIGLAEKLFF. Together with reference TRBV19 and TRBJ1-4, the CDR3 gives the full variable domain: DGGITQSPKYLFRKEGQNVTLSCEQNLNHDAMYWYRQDPGQGLRLIYYSQIVNDFQKGDIAEGYSVSREKKESFPLTVTSAQKNPTAFYLCASSIGLAEKLFFGSGTQLSVL.

This clonotype was counted ten times or more. This chain links TRBV7-9 with TRBJ1-6; TRBD1 matches 12 bases. Germline V gene data show CDR1 as SEHNR and CDR2 as FQNEAQ (reference sequence). V was clipped by 4 bases and J by 7 bases; unmatched bases: 2. The CDR3 extends over 15 amino acids. CDR3 in amino acids: CASSWGQGANSPLHF. DNA of the CDR3: TGTGCCAGCAGCTGGGGACAGGGGGCAAATTCACCCCTCCACTTT.

Only a few counts were recorded for this clonotype. The V and J genes are TRBV12-3 or TRBV12-4 and TRBJ1-1; possible D gene TRBD1, 5 bases. This CDR3 is 14 amino acids long. Trimming shortened V by 3 bases and J by 3 bases, and 11 bases separated the two germline ends. The CDR3 region is CASSFGGSDTEAFF. In nucleotides, the CDR3 is TGTGCCAGCAGTTTTGGGGGGTCGGACACTGAAGCTTTCTTT.

Ten or more counts support this clonotype. V is TRBV28 and J is TRBJ1-5; D gene uncertain. Deletions cut 8 bases from V and 6 bases from J, with 17 bases between. Germline V lookup: CDR1 MDHEN, CDR2 SYDVKM. CDR3 length: 14 amino acids. CDR3 nucleotides: TGTGCCAGCGATTCCCATCAGACCGCTCAGCCCCAGCATTTT. This encodes CASDSHQTAQPQHF.

Points on this clonotype: A much larger clone lies a single base off, so this may be a read error. The chain is built from TRBV6-2 or TRBV6-3 and TRBJ2-7; no clear D. This CDR3 has 15 amino acids. From germline, CDR1 is MNHEY and CDR2 SVGEGT. The ends were cut back, 2 bases at V and 0 bases at J, with 11 bases in the middle. CDR3: CASSYGPKYSYEQYF. The CDR3, as DNA: TGTGCCAGCAGTTACGGACCAAAGTACTCCTACGAGCAGTACTTC.

For this clonotype: It may be a read error: a sequence one base away is much more abundant. This chain uses TRBV7-9 with TRBJ2-1; 7 nucleotides match TRBD2. Germline CDR1 SEHNR, CDR2 FQNEAQ (reference sequence). This CDR3 has 13 amino acids. V shed 0 bases, J shed 10 bases, and the junction held 3 bases outside the gene matches. The CDR3 loop reads CASSLASGIEQFF. In nucleotides, the CDR3 is TGTGCCAGCAGCTTAGCGAGCGGGATAGAGCAGTTCTTC.

In this sample, this clonotype turned up many times. The chain joins TRBV7-3 to TRBJ2-1; D is perhaps TRBD2 (5 bases). This CDR3 is 15 amino acids long. Trimming took off 2 bases at V and 4 bases at J, with 12 bases between the two ends. Germline V gene lookup returns CDR1 SGHTA and CDR2 FQGTGA. CDR3 nucleotides: TGTGCCAGCAGCTTATCGGGATCGGGGTACAATGAGCAGTTCTTC. Translation gives CASSLSGSGYNEQFF.

This clonotype was detected many times. V is TRBV12-3 or TRBV12-4 and J is TRBJ2-1; D might be TRBD2 (5 bases). Trimming pared 8 bases from V and 8 bases from J, leaving 13 bases between. This CDR3 region has 12 residues. The CDR3 protein is CASGLAGYEQFF. The CDR3 region has the DNA TGTGCCAGCGGGCTAGCTGGGTATGAGCAGTTCTTC.

This clonotype was recorded many times. The CDR3 sequence: CAWSVREGATDTQYF. The CDR3, as DNA: TGTGCCTGGAGTGTACGTGAGGGAGCAACAGATACGCAGTATTTT. The chain joins TRBV30 to TRBJ2-3, with a weak D call TRBD2 (5 bases). The length of the CDR3 is 15 residues. Looked up from germline, CDR1 is GTSNPN and CDR2 is SVGIG (reference sequence). Trimming stripped 0 bases from V and 3 bases from J, with 13 bases between.

This clonotype was picked up many times. CDR3 sequence: CATRGVGAEAFF. CDR3 nucleotide sequence: TGTGCCACTAGGGGGGTAGGCGCTGAAGCTTTCTTT. V and J are TRBV6-5 and TRBJ1-1, with TRBD1 as a possible D gene (6 bases). The CDR3 runs to 12 residues. V dropped 10 bases and J dropped 6 bases, with 15 bases sitting between them. CDR1 and CDR2 from the germline V gene are MNHEY and SVGAGI.